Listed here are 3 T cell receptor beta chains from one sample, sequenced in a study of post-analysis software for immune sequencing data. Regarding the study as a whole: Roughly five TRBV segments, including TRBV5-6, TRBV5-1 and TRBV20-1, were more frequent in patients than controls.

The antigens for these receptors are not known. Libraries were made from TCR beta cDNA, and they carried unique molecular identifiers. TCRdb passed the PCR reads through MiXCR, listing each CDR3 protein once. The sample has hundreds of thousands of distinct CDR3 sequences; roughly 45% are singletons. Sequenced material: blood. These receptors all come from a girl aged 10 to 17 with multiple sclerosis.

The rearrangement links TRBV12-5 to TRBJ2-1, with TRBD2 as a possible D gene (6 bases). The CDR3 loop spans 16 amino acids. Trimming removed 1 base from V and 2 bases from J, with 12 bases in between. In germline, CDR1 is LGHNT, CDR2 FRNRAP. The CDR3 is CASGLGQGGAYNEQFF. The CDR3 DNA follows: TGTGCTAGTGGTTTGGGCCAGGGAGGAGCCTACAATGAGCAGTTCTTC.

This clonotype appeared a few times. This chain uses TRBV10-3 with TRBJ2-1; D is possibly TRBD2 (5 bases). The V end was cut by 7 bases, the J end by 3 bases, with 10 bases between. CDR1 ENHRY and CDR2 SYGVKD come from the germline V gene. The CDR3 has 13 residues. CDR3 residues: CAITDYYYNEQFF. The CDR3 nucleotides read TGTGCCATCACCGACTACTACTACAATGAGCAGTTCTTC.

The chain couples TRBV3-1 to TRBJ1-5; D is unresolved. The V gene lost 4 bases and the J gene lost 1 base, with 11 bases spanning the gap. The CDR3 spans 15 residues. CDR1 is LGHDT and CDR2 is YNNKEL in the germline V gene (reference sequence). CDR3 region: CASSPGGSSNQPQHF. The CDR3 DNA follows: TGTGCCAGCAGCCCGGGAGGCTCAAGCAATCAGCCCCAGCATTTT.